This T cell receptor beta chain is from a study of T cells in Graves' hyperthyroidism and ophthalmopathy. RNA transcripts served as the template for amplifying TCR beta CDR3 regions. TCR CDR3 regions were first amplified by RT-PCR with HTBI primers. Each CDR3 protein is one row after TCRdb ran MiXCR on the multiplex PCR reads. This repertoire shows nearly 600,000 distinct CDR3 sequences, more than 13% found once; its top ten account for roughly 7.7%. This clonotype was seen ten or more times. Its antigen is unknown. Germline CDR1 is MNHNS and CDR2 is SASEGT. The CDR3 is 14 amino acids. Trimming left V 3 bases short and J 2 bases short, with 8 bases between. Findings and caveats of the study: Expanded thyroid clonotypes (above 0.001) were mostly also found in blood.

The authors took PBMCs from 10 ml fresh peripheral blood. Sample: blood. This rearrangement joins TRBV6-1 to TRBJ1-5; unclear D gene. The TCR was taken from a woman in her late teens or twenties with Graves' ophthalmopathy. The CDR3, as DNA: TGTGCCAGCAGTGATTGGGAACGCAATCAGCCCCAGCATTTT. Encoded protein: CASSDWERNQPQHF.